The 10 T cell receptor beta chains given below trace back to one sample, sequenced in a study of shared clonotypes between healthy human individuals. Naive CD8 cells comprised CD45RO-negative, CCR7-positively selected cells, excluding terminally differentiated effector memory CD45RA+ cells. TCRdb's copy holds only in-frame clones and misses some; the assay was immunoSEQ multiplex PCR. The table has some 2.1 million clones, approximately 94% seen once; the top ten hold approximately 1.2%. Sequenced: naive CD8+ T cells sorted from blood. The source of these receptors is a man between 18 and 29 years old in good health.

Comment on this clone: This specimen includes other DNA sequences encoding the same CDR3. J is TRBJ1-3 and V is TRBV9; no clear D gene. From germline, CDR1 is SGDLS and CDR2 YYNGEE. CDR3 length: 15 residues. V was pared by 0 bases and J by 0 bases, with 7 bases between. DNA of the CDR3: TGTGCCAGCAGCGTAGATTTGAGCTCTGGAAACACCATATATTTT. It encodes CASSVDLSSGNTIYF.

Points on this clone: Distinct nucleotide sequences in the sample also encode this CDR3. The CDR3 here is CASSVGLAGYEQYF. Here the CDR3 DNA reads TGTGCCAGCAGTGTAGGACTAGCCGGCTACGAGCAGTACTTC. This sequence joins TRBV6-1 and TRBJ2-7; 8 nucleotides match TRBD2. From germline, CDR1 is MNHNS and CDR2 SASEGT. This CDR3 contains 14 residues. V was pared by 4 bases and J by 3 bases, with 5 bases of the junction left unmatched.

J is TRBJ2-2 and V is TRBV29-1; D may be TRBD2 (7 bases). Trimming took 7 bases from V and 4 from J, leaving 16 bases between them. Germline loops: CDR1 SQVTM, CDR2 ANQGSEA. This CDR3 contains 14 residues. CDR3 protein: CSGGGRHGTGELFF. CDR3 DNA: TGCAGCGGGGGGGGCAGACATGGCACCGGGGAGCTGTTTTTT.

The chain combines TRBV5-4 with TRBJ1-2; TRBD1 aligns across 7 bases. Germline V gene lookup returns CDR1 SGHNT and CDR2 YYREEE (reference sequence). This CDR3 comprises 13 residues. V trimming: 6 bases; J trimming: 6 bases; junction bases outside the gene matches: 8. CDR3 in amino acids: CASTHDRADGYTF. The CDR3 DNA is TGTGCCAGCACCCACGACAGGGCCGATGGCTACACCTTC.

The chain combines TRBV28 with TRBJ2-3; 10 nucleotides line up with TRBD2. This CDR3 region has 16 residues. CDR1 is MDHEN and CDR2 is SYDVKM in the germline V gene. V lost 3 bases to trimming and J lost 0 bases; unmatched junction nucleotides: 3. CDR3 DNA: TGTGCCAGCAGTTTCGCACTAGCGGGGAGCACAGATACGCAGTATTTT. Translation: CASSFALAGSTDTQYF.

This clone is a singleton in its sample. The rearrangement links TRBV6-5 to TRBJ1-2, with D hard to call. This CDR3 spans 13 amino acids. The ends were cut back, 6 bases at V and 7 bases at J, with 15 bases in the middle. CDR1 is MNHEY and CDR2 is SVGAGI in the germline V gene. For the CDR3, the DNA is TGTGCCAGCAGCCCTGGAGGGTGGACTGGCTACACCTTC. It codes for CASSPGGWTGYTF.

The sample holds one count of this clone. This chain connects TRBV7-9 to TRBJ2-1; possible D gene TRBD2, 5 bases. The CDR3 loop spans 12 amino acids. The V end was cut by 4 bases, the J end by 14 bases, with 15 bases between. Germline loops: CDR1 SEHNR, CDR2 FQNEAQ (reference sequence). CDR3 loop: CASSSLMGAEFF. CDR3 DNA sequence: TGTGCCAGCAGCTCCCTGATGGGAGCGGAGTTCTTC.

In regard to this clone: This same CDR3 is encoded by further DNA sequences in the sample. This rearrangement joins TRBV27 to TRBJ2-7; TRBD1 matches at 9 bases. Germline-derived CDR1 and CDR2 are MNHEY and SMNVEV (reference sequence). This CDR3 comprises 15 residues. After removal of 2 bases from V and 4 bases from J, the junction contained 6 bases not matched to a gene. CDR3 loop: CASSLVGTGLYEQYF. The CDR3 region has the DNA TGTGCCAGCAGTTTAGTCGGGACAGGGCTATACGAGCAGTACTTC.

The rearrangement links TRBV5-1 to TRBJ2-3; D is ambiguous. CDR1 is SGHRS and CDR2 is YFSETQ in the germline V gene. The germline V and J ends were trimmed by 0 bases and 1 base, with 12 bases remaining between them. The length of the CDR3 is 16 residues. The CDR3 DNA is TGCGCCAGCAGCTTGGCGTGGGAATGGGGCACAGATACGCAGTATTTT. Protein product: CASSLAWEWGTDTQYF. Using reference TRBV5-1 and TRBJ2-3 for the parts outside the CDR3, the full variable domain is KAGVTQTPRYLIKTRGQQVTLSCSPISGHRSVSWYQQTPGQGLQFLFEYFSETQRNKGNFPGRFSGRQFSNSRSEMNVSTLELGDSALYLCASSLAWEWGTDTQYFGPGTRLTVL.

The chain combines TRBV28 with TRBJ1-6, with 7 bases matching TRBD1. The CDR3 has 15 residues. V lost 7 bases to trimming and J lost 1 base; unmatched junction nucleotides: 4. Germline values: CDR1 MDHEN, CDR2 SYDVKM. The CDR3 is CASKRGQSYNSPLHF. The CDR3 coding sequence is TGTGCCAGCAAAAGGGGACAGTCCTATAATTCACCCCTCCACTTT.